This T cell receptor (beta chain) came from a study of T cells in Graves' hyperthyroidism and ophthalmopathy. Amplification targeted TCR beta CDR3 regions from RNA transcripts. The TCR CDR3 first-round RT-PCR relied on the HTBI primer set. TCRdb reanalysed the multiplex PCR reads using MiXCR and keeps one entry per CDR3 protein. Of about 420,000 distinct CDR3 sequences in the sample, around 14% were seen once. This CDR3 region has 13 residues. CDR1 is LGHNA and CDR2 is YSLEER in the germline V gene. With 4 bases removed from V and 4 bases from J, the gap between germline ends came to 10 bases. The sequence came from a woman aged 18-29 years with Graves' hyperthyroidism. Sequenced input: blood. This rearrangement joins TRBV4-3 to TRBJ2-5; D remains unclear. The CDR3 nucleotides are TGCGCCAGCAGCCCCCAGGACGGAGAGACCCAGTACTTC. It is translated as CASSPQDGETQYF.